The 18 T cell receptor beta chains given below trace back to one sample, sequenced in a study of cytomegalovirus exposure and HLA in healthy donors. Generated by immunoSEQ multiplex PCR, the TCRdb table keeps only in-frame clones and is missing some. Of about 200,000 clones listed, more than 75% are singletons. The specimen sequenced was PBMCs. These receptors all come from a woman in her late teens or twenties in good health and CMV-seronegative.

The V gene is TRBV29-1, the J gene TRBJ2-1; 9 nucleotides match TRBD2. CDR3 size: 14 residues. The germline V gene encodes CDR1 SQVTM and CDR2 ANQGSEA. The trim removed 6 bases at V and 8 bases at J, leaving 11 bases unmatched. The CDR3 bases are TGCAGCGTCGAGGGGCGGGAGGGCAGGGATGAGCAGTTCTTC. This gives the protein CSVEGREGRDEQFF.

The rearrangement links TRBV19 to TRBJ2-1; 7 nucleotides match TRBD2. The length of the CDR3 is 14 residues. The germline V gene encodes CDR1 LNHDA and CDR2 SQIVND (reference sequence). Losses at the gene ends were 9 bases for V and 5 bases for J; bases not matched to a gene: 10. The CDR3 bases are TGTGCCAGCTCTTTTACTAGCGACAACAATGAGCAGTTCTTC. It is translated as CASSFTSDNNEQFF.

V is TRBV30 and J is TRBJ1-6; D is unclear. CDR3 length: 15 residues. The germline gives CDR1 GTSNPN, CDR2 SVGIG (reference sequence). V lost 1 base to trimming and J lost 0 bases, with 7 bases between them. The CDR3 DNA sequence: TGTGCCTGGAGTGACTCAAGCTCCTATAATTCACCCCTCCACTTT. Its translation: CAWSDSSSYNSPLHF.

This chain joins TRBV19 and TRBJ2-7, with 8 bases matching TRBD2. Germline CDR1 and CDR2: LNHDA and SQIVND (reference sequence). With 5 bases clipped from V and 3 bases from J, the junction kept 6 bases outside the gene matches. This CDR3 has 14 residues. The chain's CDR3 is CASSSGLEIYEQYF. In nucleotides, the CDR3 is TGTGCCAGTAGTTCGGGACTAGAAATCTACGAGCAGTACTTC.

The chain has TRBV29-1 and TRBJ2-1; TRBD2 agrees at 10 bases. The V gene end was trimmed by 3 bases and the J gene end by 6 bases; junction bases not matched to a gene: 2. Germline V gene data show CDR1 as SQVTM and CDR2 as ANQGSEA. This CDR3 spans 13 amino acids. The CDR3, as DNA: TGCAGCGTTGAGAGCGGGAGGGGCAATGAGCAGTTCTTC. As protein: CSVESGRGNEQFF.

The chain couples TRBV27 to TRBJ1-5; a possible D gene is TRBD1 (5 bases). Germline V gene sequence: CDR1 MNHEY, CDR2 SMNVEV (reference sequence). Trimming took off 3 bases at V and 4 bases at J, with 13 bases between the two ends. This CDR3 contains 15 residues. CDR3 in amino acids: CASSFGAPGNQPQHF. The DNA for the CDR3 is TGTGCCAGCAGTTTTGGGGCTCCCGGGAATCAGCCCCAGCATTTT.

This chain connects TRBV11-3 to TRBJ2-1; 11 bases line up with TRBD2. Germline CDR1 and CDR2: SGHNT and YENEEA. V dropped 3 bases and J dropped 5; count of bases not matched to a gene: 9. The length of the CDR3 is 17 residues. The CDR3 is CASSLLPGLAENNEQFF. CDR3 in DNA: TGTGCCAGCAGCTTGCTTCCGGGACTAGCGGAAAACAATGAGCAGTTCTTC.

The V gene is TRBV9, the J gene TRBJ2-1; no firm D call. V was pared by 2 bases and J by 7 bases, with 7 bases between. CDR3 size: 12 residues. Germline loops: CDR1 SGDLS, CDR2 YYNGEE. The CDR3 reads CASSVVENEQFF. Here the CDR3 DNA reads TGTGCCAGCAGCGTGGTCGAGAATGAGCAGTTCTTC.

V gene TRBV30 combines with J gene TRBJ2-7; possible D gene TRBD2, 6 bases. The CDR3 loop spans 13 amino acids. From germline, CDR1 is GTSNPN and CDR2 SVGIG (reference sequence). V dropped 1 base and J dropped 2 bases, with 9 bases sitting between them. The CDR3 spells CAWSGSGPYEQYF. The CDR3 DNA reads TGTGCCTGGAGTGGTAGCGGCCCCTACGAGCAGTACTTC. Based on the CDR3 plus reference TRBV30 and TRBJ2-7, the full variable domain is SQTIHQWPATLVQPVGSPLSLECTVEGTSNPNLYWYRQAAGRGLQLLFYSVGIGQISSEVPQNLSASRPQDRQFILSSKKLLLSDSGFYLCAWSGSGPYEQYFGPGTRLTVT.

This clone appeared once. The rearrangement joins TRBV7-9 to TRBJ1-2; 8 positions agree with TRBD1. The CDR3 is 17 amino acids. Germline V CDR1 and CDR2: SEHNR, FQNEAQ (reference sequence). Germline trimming cut 5 bases from V and 4 bases from J; bases unmatched to any gene: 15. CDR3 bases: TGTGCCAGCAGCATGGCGGGTACAGGGGGTCTAGGCTATGGCTACACCTTC. Protein sequence: CASSMAGTGGLGYGYTF.

The chain links TRBV5-6 to TRBJ2-7, with D possibly TRBD2 on 5 matching bases. The CDR3 totals 18 residues. Germline loops: CDR1 SGHDT, CDR2 YYEEEE. V shed 2 bases and J shed 0 bases, with 21 bases lying between them. The CDR3 nucleotides read TGTGCCAGCAGCTTTCGGTTAGGACTGAGCATTAACTCCTACGAGCAGTACTTC. Translation: CASSFRLGLSINSYEQYF.

V usage is TRBV21-1 and J usage is TRBJ2-7; the table's TRBD1 call for D was not verified on the DNA. TRBV21-1 is a listed pseudogene. The CDR3 is 14 residues long. In DNA, the CDR3 is TGTGCCAGCAGTCCCAGGGTGCCCTCCTACGAGCAGTACTTC. Translation: CASSPRVPSYEQYF.

This clone was detected once. The chain links TRBV2 to TRBJ2-2, with D maybe TRBD1 (6 bases). V was trimmed by 3 bases and J by 1 base, leaving 9 bases between them. Germline CDR1 reads SNHLY; CDR2 reads FYNNEI. CDR3 length: 15 amino acids. The CDR3: CASSDLGGNTGELFF. The CDR3 region has the DNA TGTGCCAGCAGTGATTTAGGGGGGAACACCGGGGAGCTGTTTTTT.

The chain couples TRBV7-3 to TRBJ1-1; 7 nucleotides line up with TRBD1. Trimming cost V 5 bases and J 3 bases; bases outside gene matches: 3. The germline V gene encodes CDR1 SGHTA and CDR2 FQGTGA. This CDR3 comprises 13 residues. CDR3 sequence (DNA): TGTGCCAGCAGCCAAGACAGGGACACTGAAGCTTTCTTT. Translation gives CASSQDRDTEAFF.

This chain links TRBV5-5 with TRBJ1-2; 8 bases are shared with TRBD1. CDR3 length equals 14 residues. Trimming removed 4 bases from V and 6 bases from J; junction bases left unmatched: 8. In germline, CDR1 is SGHKS, CDR2 YYEKEE (reference sequence). CDR3 sequence (DNA): TGTGCCAGCAGCGCCAGGGGGCGCTTTCATGGCTACACCTTC. As protein: CASSARGRFHGYTF. The full variable domain, rest sourced from reference TRBV5-5 and TRBJ1-2, is DAGVTQSPTHLIKTRGQQVTLRCSPISGHKSVSWYQQVLGQGPQFIFQYYEKEERGRGNFPDRFSARQFPNYSSELNVNALLLGDSALYLCASSARGRFHGYTFGSGTRLTVV.

V usage is TRBV9 and J usage is TRBJ1-1; D is perhaps TRBD1 (6 bases). The CDR3 is made up of 15 amino acids. Trimming took off 4 bases at V and 1 base at J, with 14 bases between the two ends. Germline V CDR1 and CDR2: SGDLS, YYNGEE. The CDR3 nucleotides read TGTGCCAGCAGCAAAACAGGGTGGGGGAACACTGAAGCTTTCTTT. Translated, it gives CASSKTGWGNTEAFF.

The rearrangement joins TRBV5-4 to TRBJ2-3; 7 bases map to TRBD1. Germline V gives CDR1 SGHNT, CDR2 YYREEE (reference sequence). V gave up 5 bases and J gave up 2 bases; unmatched junction bases: 11. CDR3 size: 16 residues. The CDR3 DNA reads TGTGCCAGCAGTACCCGGACCCAGGGGGTCACAGATACGCAGTATTTT. This gives the protein CASSTRTQGVTDTQYF.

The chain joins TRBV4-1 to TRBJ1-2; possible D gene TRBD1, 5 bases. The length of the CDR3 is 13 residues. V was trimmed by 4 bases and J by 6 bases, leaving 12 bases between them. Germline loops: CDR1 MGHRA, CDR2 YSYEKL. CDR3 residues: CASSPPSGDGYTF. The CDR3 DNA is TGCGCCAGCAGCCCCCCCTCGGGGGATGGCTACACCTTC.